This passage covers 28 T cell receptor beta chains from one sample sequenced in a study of CD8+CD57+ T cells in acquired aplastic anemia. Sequencing involved patients with CD8+CD57+ cell expansion previously shown by flow cytometry. Investigators profiled TCR beta VDJ and CDR3 from genomic DNA template. TCRdb re-derived calls from the reads in MiXCR, one entry per CDR3 protein. The sample has 450,000 to 550,000 distinct CDR3 sequences, roughly 34% seen once; the top ten hold around 0.82%. Sequencing used sorted CD4+, CD8+, or CD8+CD57+ T cells (not recorded which) from PBMCs. The receptors were sampled from a human donor with aplastic anemia.

This clonotype was seen repeatedly, ten times or more. The CDR3 bases are TGTGCCAGCAGCCCAACAGCTTCCTATGGCTACACCTTC. Residues: CASSPTASYGYTF. The chain has TRBV14 and TRBJ1-2; D is uncertain. The CDR3 runs 13 residues. V lost 4 bases to trimming and J lost 4 bases, with 10 bases between them. Germline values: CDR1 SGHDN, CDR2 FVKESK.

This clonotype was recorded at least ten times. This chain uses TRBV10-1 with TRBJ2-1, with TRBD2 matching over 7 bases. This CDR3 has 12 amino acids. CDR1 is WNHNN and CDR2 is SYGVQD in the germline V gene (reference sequence). The V gene end was trimmed by 0 bases and the J gene end by 15 bases; junction bases not matched to a gene: 5. In nucleotides, the CDR3 is TGCGCCAGCAGTGAGTCGAGGGAGGGACGGTTCTTC. It specifies CASSESREGRFF.

This clonotype was counted ten times or more. The chain employs TRBV11-1 and TRBJ1-5, with D perhaps matching TRBD1 (6 bases). The germline gives CDR1 SGHAT, CDR2 FQDESV (reference sequence). This CDR3 comprises 16 residues. V lost 2 bases and J lost 7, with 18 bases in between. Written as DNA, the CDR3 is TGTGCCAGCAGCTTATTCCCTGAACAGGGCGGACAGCCCCAGCATTTT. Protein sequence: CASSLFPEQGGQPQHF.

The sample holds many counts of this clonotype. This chain links TRBV24-1 with TRBJ2-3, with 11 bases identical to TRBD2. The CDR3 contains 16 residues. V was clipped by 4 bases and J by 2 bases; unmatched bases: 4. The germline V gene has CDR1 KGHDR and CDR2 SFDVKD. CDR3 loop: CATSDSTSGDTDTQYF. CDR3 DNA sequence: TGTGCCACCAGTGACTCGACTAGCGGGGACACAGATACGCAGTATTTT.

This clonotype came up many times. The rearrangement uses TRBV5-5 and TRBJ1-2; D gene uncertain. The CDR3 is 14 amino acids. Per the germline V gene, CDR1 is SGHKS and CDR2 is YYEKEE (reference sequence). V lost 0 bases and J lost 8, with 14 bases in between. The CDR3 is CASSLDPGPTGYTF. CDR3 bases: TGTGCCAGCAGCTTGGACCCAGGCCCCACGGGCTACACCTTC.

This clonotype was counted many times. This CDR3 reads CASSERGYGYTF. In DNA form, the CDR3 reads TGTGCCAGCAGTGAAAGGGGGTATGGCTACACCTTC. This chain joins TRBV2 and TRBJ1-2; tentative D call: TRBD1 (6 bases). Trimming left V 2 bases short and J 5 bases short, with 6 bases between. The CDR3 is 12 amino acids. Germline CDR1 reads SNHLY; CDR2 reads FYNNEI.

The V gene is TRBV29-1, the J gene TRBJ1-2; 9 nucleotides align to TRBD1. The trim removed 7 bases at V and 3 bases at J, leaving 3 bases unmatched. CDR1 SQVTM and CDR2 ANQGSEA come from the germline V gene. CDR3 length: 12 residues. The CDR3 nucleotides read TGCAGCGACCGGACAGGGGACTATGGCTACACCTTC. It is translated as CSDRTGDYGYTF.

This clonotype occurred a few times. The chain is built from TRBV20-1 and TRBJ2-1; D is uncertain. V gave up 1 base and J gave up 9 bases, with 16 bases separating them. Germline-derived CDR1 and CDR2 are DFQATT and SNEGSKA (reference sequence). The CDR3 is made up of 14 amino acids. The CDR3 is CSARGFVQDTEQFF. CDR3 DNA sequence: TGCAGTGCTAGAGGATTTGTTCAAGATACTGAGCAGTTCTTC.

This clonotype was recorded at least ten times. The rearrangement uses TRBV7-9 and TRBJ2-7, with TRBD2 matching over 7 bases. CDR3 length equals 14 residues. V lost 3 bases, J lost 0 bases, and 2 bases stayed unmatched. Per the germline V gene, CDR1 is SEHNR and CDR2 is FQNEAQ (reference sequence). The chain's CDR3 is CASSFGTISYEQYF. The CDR3 DNA reads as TGTGCCAGCAGCTTCGGGACTATCTCCTACGAGCAGTACTTC.

Concerning this clonotype itself: Being one base from a much bigger clone, this may be a read error. The chain combines TRBV2 with TRBJ2-7; 11 bases are shared with TRBD2. Germline V gene data show CDR1 as SNHLY and CDR2 as FYNNEI. The trim removed 6 bases at V and 3 bases at J, leaving 4 bases unmatched. This CDR3 has 14 residues. CDR3 DNA sequence: TGTGCCAGCAGACTAGCGGGGGCGATCTACGAGCAGTACTTC. The encoded protein is CASRLAGAIYEQYF.

This clonotype was detected many times. The V call is TRBV10-3, the J call TRBJ2-3; D might be TRBD1 (6 bases). Germline V gene sequence: CDR1 ENHRY, CDR2 SYGVKD. V lost 2 bases and J 5 bases, leaving 17 bases between the germline ends. The CDR3 length is 16 residues. CDR3 protein: CAISEQGGTWGDTQYF. The CDR3 DNA reads TGTGCCATCAGTGAGCAAGGGGGTACATGGGGAGATACGCAGTATTTT.

This clonotype has a count of ten or more. This chain connects TRBV19 to TRBJ2-7; 11 bases match TRBD2. CDR1 is LNHDA, CDR2 SQIVND, per germline (reference sequence). This CDR3 is 14 amino acids long. V trimming: 4 bases; J trimming: 3 bases; junction bases outside the gene matches: 2. CDR3 protein: CASSTGTSGYEQYF. CDR3 sequence (DNA): TGTGCCAGTAGTACCGGGACTAGCGGCTACGAGCAGTACTTC.

This chain uses TRBV2 with TRBJ2-1; 7 bases are a match to TRBD2. CDR1 is SNHLY and CDR2 is FYNNEI in the germline V gene. CDR3 length equals 13 residues. With 6 bases clipped from V and 10 bases from J, the junction kept 9 bases outside the gene matches. The CDR3 region has the DNA TGTGCCAGCAGCCAAAGGGTCGGGGGGGAGCAGTTCTTC. It is translated as CASSQRVGGEQFF.

In regard to this clonotype: Germline and junction disagree at one end, which may indicate a read error. V gene TRBV10-3 combines with J gene TRBJ1-5; 10 bases line up with TRBD1. The CDR3 covers 16 residues. The germline V gene encodes CDR1 ENHRY and CDR2 SYGVKD. As DNA, the CDR3 is TGTGCCAGCAGTGACCGGGACAGGGGCGAGAATCAGCCCCAGCATTTT. Translating gives CASSDRDRGENQPQHF.

The chain uses TRBV14 and TRBJ1-6, with a weak D call TRBD1 (5 bases). Germline V lookup: CDR1 SGHDN, CDR2 FVKESK. The CDR3 is 12 amino acids. Trimming stripped 5 bases from V and 13 bases from J, with 12 bases between. CDR3 DNA sequence: TGTGCCAGCAGCGGGGGGTTATCGCCCCTCCACTTT. It encodes CASSGGLSPLHF.

This clonotype was recorded at least ten times. The chain couples TRBV2 to TRBJ1-5, with D perhaps matching TRBD1 (5 bases). The CDR3 contains 14 residues. V dropped 4 bases and J dropped 3 bases, with 10 bases sitting between them. Germline V gene lookup returns CDR1 SNHLY and CDR2 FYNNEI. The CDR3 DNA sequence: TGTGCCAGCAGTGGGACCGGGGCCAATCAGCCCCAGCATTTT. It translates to CASSGTGANQPQHF.

This clonotype was seen ten or more times. The rearrangement joins TRBV20-1 to TRBJ2-7, with 9 bases aligning to TRBD2. In germline, CDR1 is DFQATT, CDR2 SNEGSKA (reference sequence). The CDR3 sequence is 16 residues long. V shed 5 bases and J 1 base; nucleotides not matched to a gene: 12. The CDR3 region is CSASSRTSAASYEQYF. The CDR3 DNA reads TGCAGTGCTTCCTCCCGGACTAGCGCGGCGTCCTACGAGCAGTACTTC.

This clonotype occurred a few times. The rearrangement uses TRBV7-2 and TRBJ2-7; TRBD2 matches 9 bases. The CDR3 consists of 15 residues. V was clipped by 3 bases and J by 2 bases; unmatched bases: 5. The germline CDR1 and CDR2 sequences are SGHTA and FQGNSA. CDR3 nucleotides: TGTGCCAGCAGCTTCGGGACTAGCTTAACCTACGAGCAGTACTTC. Translating it yields CASSFGTSLTYEQYF.

This clonotype was counted at least ten times. The chain joins TRBV7-9 to TRBJ1-2; D gene ambiguous. Trimming shortened V by 7 bases and J by 3 bases, and 21 bases separated the two germline ends. CDR3 length equals 16 residues. Germline lookup yields CDR1 SEHNR and CDR2 FQNEAQ (reference sequence). The CDR3 coding sequence is TGTGCCAGCAATCGTTTTGTTAGGGAGAAGGACTATGGCTACACCTTC. Its protein is CASNRFVREKDYGYTF.

This clonotype was picked up one time. The V gene is TRBV6-5, the J gene TRBJ1-1; D perhaps matches TRBD1 (6 bases). The CDR3 covers 14 residues. V gave up 0 bases and J gave up 11 bases, with 16 bases separating them. Looked up from germline, CDR1 is MNHEY and CDR2 is SVGAGI. In DNA, the CDR3 is TGTGCCAGCAGTTACTCGAACAGGGTCCCAGGGGCTTTCTTT. Its protein product is CASSYSNRVPGAFF.

This clonotype was seen more than once but under ten times. The V call is TRBV12-5, the J call TRBJ2-7, with 7 bases aligning to TRBD1. The germline V gene encodes CDR1 LGHNT and CDR2 FRNRAP. CDR3 size: 16 residues. The V segment lost 0 bases and the J segment 1 base; nucleotides outside the gene matches: 6. The CDR3 region is CASGLVRQGESYEQYF. The CDR3 region has the DNA TGTGCTAGTGGTTTGGTAAGACAGGGTGAGTCCTACGAGCAGTACTTC.

This chain links TRBV5-1 with TRBJ2-1; 8 bases line up with TRBD2. V lost 0 bases to trimming and J lost 4 bases; unmatched junction nucleotides: 6. This CDR3 is built from 16 residues. Germline CDR1 reads SGHRS; CDR2 reads YFSETQ. CDR3 sequence: CASSLVVSGGYNEQFF. For the CDR3, the DNA is TGCGCCAGCAGCTTGGTTGTGTCGGGAGGGTACAATGAGCAGTTCTTC.

For this clonotype: A read error is possible here, since a much larger clone lies one base away. The chain carries TRBV20-1 and TRBJ2-7, with D possibly matching TRBD1 (6 bases). Trimming took 0 bases from V and 9 from J, leaving 18 bases between them. Germline V gene lookup returns CDR1 DFQATT and CDR2 SNEGSKA (reference sequence). CDR3 length equals 14 residues. CDR3 bases: TGCAGTGCTAGAGACAGGGCTGGACAGAGCGCGCAGTACTTC. Translation gives CSARDRAGQSAQYF.

The sample holds many counts of this clonotype. V gene TRBV11-2 combines with J gene TRBJ1-6; D is undetermined. The CDR3 length is 14 residues. Trimming took off 3 bases at V and 7 bases at J, with 10 bases between the two ends. Germline V gene data show CDR1 as SGHAT and CDR2 as FQNNGV. The CDR3 spells CASSLGRFNSPLHF. As DNA, the CDR3 is TGTGCCAGCAGCTTGGGTCGTTTCAATTCACCCCTCCACTTT.

About this clonotype itself: Possible read error: a much larger clone is one base away. V gene TRBV20-1 combines with J gene TRBJ2-1; D is uncertain. The germline V gene has CDR1 DFQATT and CDR2 SNEGSKA (reference sequence). This CDR3 spans 12 amino acids. CDR3 in DNA: TGCAGTGCTAGAGCCCCCGGCAATGGGCAGTTCTTC. This encodes CSARAPGNGQFF.

The chain couples TRBV4-3 to TRBJ1-1; D possibly corresponds to TRBD1 (5 bases). CDR1 and CDR2 (germline): LGHNA, YSLEER. This CDR3 is 15 amino acids long. V dropped 0 bases and J dropped 3 bases, with 11 bases sitting between them. The CDR3 DNA reads TGCGCCAGCAGCCAAGAGGGGCAGGGACACACTGAAGCTTTCTTT. Amino acid sequence: CASSQEGQGHTEAFF.

This clonotype has a count of ten or more. The V and J genes are TRBV19 and TRBJ2-7; TRBD1 might be the D (5 bases). Germline V lookup: CDR1 LNHDA, CDR2 SQIVND (reference sequence). Trimming shortened V by 3 bases and J by 4 bases, and 13 bases separated the two germline ends. CDR3 size: 14 residues. CDR3 nucleotides: TGTGCCAGTAGTATTGTGGACACTTCATACGAGCAGTACTTC. The encoded protein is CASSIVDTSYEQYF. The whole variable domain, remainder taken from reference TRBV19 and TRBJ2-7, is DGGITQSPKYLFRKEGQNVTLSCEQNLNHDAMYWYRQDPGQGLRLIYYSQIVNDFQKGDIAEGYSVSREKKESFPLTVTSAQKNPTAFYLCASSIVDTSYEQYFGPGTRLTVT.

The sample holds one count of this clonotype. Since the CDR3 does not end with the conserved phenylalanine or tryptophan, this likely comes from a read error. The DNA is left out, because the CDR3 cannot be placed on it with certainty; the CDR3 is given as TCRdb lists it. The rearrangement links TRBV5-5 to TRBJ2-5; TRBD2 was called by the table and not checked on the DNA. From germline, CDR1 is SGHKS and CDR2 YYEKEE (reference sequence). The CDR3 has 12 residues if both end residues are counted. The CDR3 sequence: CASSFGASGAYD.